Listed here are 15 T cell receptor beta chains from one sample, sequenced in a study of regulatory T cells in long-lasting Graves disease. Time point meaning: persistent/refractory GD, antithyroid drugs over 5 years with positive TRAb. The TCR library used RNA extracted from PBMCs. iRepertoire HTBI primers and Arm-PCR of CDR3 regions built TCR beta libraries. One entry per CDR3 protein results from TCRdb running MiXCR on the multiplex PCR reads. The table lists 400,000 to 500,000 distinct CDR3 sequences, around a fifth of them singletons. This material consisted of peripheral blood mononuclear cells (PBMCs), taken when the disease was refractory, from a patient treated with antithyroid drugs. The receptors shown here come from a female donor with Graves disease.

A few counts support this clonotype. This chain links TRBV10-3 with TRBJ2-3; 11 bases agree with TRBD2. V dropped 1 base and J dropped 0; count of bases not matched to a gene: 9. From germline, CDR1 is ENHRY and CDR2 SYGVKD. This CDR3 is 19 amino acids long. CDR3 loop: CAISEWRTSGSSSTDTQYF. The CDR3 nucleotides are TGTGCCATCAGTGAGTGGAGGACTAGCGGGTCTTCTAGCACAGATACGCAGTATTTT.

The table lists this clonotype with many counts. V gene TRBV30 combines with J gene TRBJ2-5; the D gene is possibly TRBD1 (5 bases). CDR3 size: 11 residues. The V gene lost 5 bases and the J gene lost 2 bases, with 6 bases spanning the gap. Germline V gene lookup returns CDR1 GTSNPN and CDR2 SVGIG (reference sequence). The CDR3, as DNA: TGTGCCTGGGGACAACAAGAGACCCAGTACTTC. Its translation is CAWGQQETQYF.

In its sample, this clonotype was seen many times. The chain couples TRBV28 to TRBJ2-7; 8 bases are shared with TRBD2. V was clipped by 5 bases and J by 3 bases; unmatched bases: 6. The germline V gene has CDR1 MDHEN and CDR2 SYDVKM. The CDR3 sequence is 14 residues long. The CDR3 sequence is CASSERERSYEQYF. In DNA, the CDR3 is TGTGCCAGCAGTGAGCGGGAGAGGAGCTACGAGCAGTACTTC.

This clonotype was counted between two and nine times. A junction boundary mismatches the germline segment, possibly from a read error. The V gene is TRBV5-1, the J gene TRBJ2-1, with D possibly being TRBD1 (6 bases). The CDR3 length is 16 residues. From germline, CDR1 is SGHRS and CDR2 YFSETQ. CDR3 protein: CASSLTTGTYRNEQFF. The CDR3 DNA is TGTGCCAGCAGCTTGACGACAGGAACCTACCGGAATGAGCAGTTCTTC.

V gene TRBV20-1 combines with J gene TRBJ2-1; tentatively, D is TRBD1 or TRBD2 (5 bases each). The CDR3 has 11 amino acids. Trimming cost V 7 bases and J 8 bases, with 12 bases left between them. Germline assignment: CDR1 DFQATT and CDR2 SNEGSKA (reference sequence). The CDR3 is CSELRGDEQFF. DNA for the CDR3: TGCAGTGAATTGAGAGGGGATGAGCAGTTCTTC.

This clonotype was detected ten times or more. This sequence joins TRBV10-3 and TRBJ2-7, with D possibly called TRBD1 or TRBD2 (5 bases each). CDR1 ENHRY and CDR2 SYGVKD come from the germline V gene. This CDR3 is 16 amino acids long. V was shortened by 4 bases and J by 5 bases, with 21 bases between the two germline ends. CDR3 loop: CAISGADQGPWDEQYF. As DNA, the CDR3 is TGTGCCATCAGTGGAGCGGATCAGGGACCATGGGACGAGCAGTACTTC.

The CDR3 bases are TGTGCCAGCAGTTTAAGCTCACAGGGAACGCAGTATTTT. Encoded protein: CASSLSSQGTQYF. This rearrangement joins TRBV28 to TRBJ2-3; D perhaps matches TRBD1 (6 bases). The CDR3 spans 13 residues. From germline, CDR1 is MDHEN and CDR2 SYDVKM. V dropped 2 bases and J dropped 9 bases, with 12 bases sitting between them.

The chain couples TRBV3-1 to TRBJ1-3, with D hard to call. CDR1 is LGHDT, CDR2 YNNKEL, per germline (reference sequence). CDR3 length: 17 amino acids. V was trimmed by 0 bases and J by 0 bases, leaving 12 bases between them. The CDR3 is CASSQERLRASGNTIYF. The CDR3, as DNA: TGTGCCAGCAGCCAAGAAAGGTTGAGAGCCTCTGGAAACACCATATATTTT.

In this sample, this clonotype turned up a few times. The rearrangement links TRBV12-3 or TRBV12-4 to TRBJ1-4; unclear D gene. The CDR3 runs to 12 residues. V was pared by 5 bases and J by 7 bases, with 8 bases between. The CDR3 loop reads CASSADGEKLFF. Written as DNA, the CDR3 is TGTGCCAGCAGTGCCGACGGTGAAAAACTGTTTTTT.

The sample holds many counts of this clonotype. The chain couples TRBV28 to TRBJ2-2; a possible D gene is TRBD1 (5 bases). The CDR3 has 15 residues. The V and J ends lost 6 bases and 1 base respectively, with 12 bases between them. In germline, CDR1 is MDHEN, CDR2 SYDVKM. The CDR3 region has the DNA TGTGCCAGCAGAGACAGATTGGAGAACACCGGGGAGCTGTTTTTT. Translation gives CASRDRLENTGELFF.

This chain links TRBV7-9 with TRBJ2-2; D remains ambiguous. Trimming stripped 6 bases from V and 5 bases from J, with 13 bases between. The CDR3 is made up of 14 amino acids. From germline, CDR1 is SEHNR and CDR2 FQNEAQ (reference sequence). CDR3 sequence (DNA): TGTGCCAGCAGTCCCCCTACATCGACCGGGGAGCTGTTTTTT. Translation gives CASSPPTSTGELFF.

This sequence joins TRBV10-1 and TRBJ2-7; D gene uncertain. Germline assignment: CDR1 WNHNN and CDR2 SYGVQD (reference sequence). The CDR3 consists of 13 residues. The ends were cut back, 3 bases at V and 2 bases at J, with 8 bases in the middle. The CDR3 region has the DNA TGCGCCAGCAGTGACACTGGAGCCTACGAGCAGTACTTC. Residues: CASSDTGAYEQYF.

At least ten counts were recorded for this clonotype. This chain links TRBV6-1 with TRBJ1-1, with D perhaps matching TRBD1 (5 bases). V dropped 3 bases and J dropped 1 base, with 12 bases sitting between them. Germline-derived CDR1 and CDR2 are MNHNS and SASEGT. This CDR3 region has 15 residues. The CDR3 spells CASSDGWGQNTEAFF. Here the CDR3 DNA reads TGTGCCAGCAGTGATGGTTGGGGCCAGAACACTGAAGCTTTCTTT.

About this clonotype itself: Given a much more abundant clone one base away, this may be a read error. The chain links TRBV10-3 to TRBJ2-7; 8 positions match TRBD1. Germline V gene data show CDR1 as ENHRY and CDR2 as SYGVKD. This CDR3 is 13 amino acids long. The ends lost 6 bases at V and 5 bases at J; junction bases unmatched: 6. The CDR3 region is CAISLTGVDEQYF. The CDR3 nucleotides read TGTGCCATCAGCCTGACAGGGGTGGACGAGCAGTACTTC.

In the case of this clonotype: A much larger clone sits a single nucleotide away, making a read error possible. This chain uses TRBV28 with TRBJ2-7; possible D gene TRBD1, 5 bases. Germline lookup yields CDR1 MDHEN and CDR2 SYDVKM. The CDR3 spans 13 residues. CDR3 sequence reads: CASGLWTSYEQYF. The CDR3 coding sequence is TGTGCCAGCGGTTTATGGACATCCTACGAGCAGTACTTC.